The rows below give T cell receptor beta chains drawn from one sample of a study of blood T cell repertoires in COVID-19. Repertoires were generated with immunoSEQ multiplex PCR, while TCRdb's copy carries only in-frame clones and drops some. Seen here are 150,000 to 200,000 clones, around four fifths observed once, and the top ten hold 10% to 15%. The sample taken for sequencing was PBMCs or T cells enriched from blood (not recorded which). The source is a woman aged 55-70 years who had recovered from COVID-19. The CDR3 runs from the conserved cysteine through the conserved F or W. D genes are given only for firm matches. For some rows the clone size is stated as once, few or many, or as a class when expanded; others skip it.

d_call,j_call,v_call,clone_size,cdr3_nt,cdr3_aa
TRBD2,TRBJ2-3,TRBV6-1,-,TGTGCCAGCAGAGAAGGACTAGTGGGACTCGTGGATACGCAGTATTTT,CASREGLVGLVDTQYF
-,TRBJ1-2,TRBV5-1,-,TGCGCCAGCAGCCCCGGACAGACCAATAACTATGGCTACACCTTC,CASSPGQTNNYGYTF
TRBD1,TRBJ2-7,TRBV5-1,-,TGCGCCAGCAGCCCCCGACAGGGACAGGCCTACGAGCAGTACTTC,CASSPRQGQAYEQYF
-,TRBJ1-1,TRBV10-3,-,TGTGCCATCAGTGAGCCTGGGAACAGGGTCTACACTGAAGCTTTCTTT,CAISEPGNRVYTEAFF
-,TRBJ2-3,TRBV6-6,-,TGTGCCAGCAGCCGTAGCGAGGGGGTCCAGGGAGATACGCAGTATTTT,CASSRSEGVQGDTQYF
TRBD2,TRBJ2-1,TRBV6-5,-,TGTGCCAGCAGCTTGACTAGCGTGATCTACAATGAGCAGTTCTTC,CASSLTSVIYNEQFF
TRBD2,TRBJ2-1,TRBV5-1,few,TGCGCCAGCAGCAGCGGACTAGCGGGAGTAGATGAGCAGTTCTTC,CASSSGLAGVDEQFF
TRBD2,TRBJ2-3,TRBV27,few,TGTGCCAGCAGTTTCCAGCGGGGTGAAGATACGCAGTATTTT,CASSFQRGEDTQYF
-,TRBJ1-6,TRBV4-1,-,TGCGCCAGCAGCAAAACCCTCCAGGGATCCCTCCACTTT,CASSKTLQGSLHF
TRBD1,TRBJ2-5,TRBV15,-,TGTGCCACCAGCAGAGATCGGTCGGGGGACAGGGGGCGCCTCGAAGAGACCCAGTACTTC,CATSRDRSGDRGRLEETQYF
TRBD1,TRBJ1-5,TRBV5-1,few,TGCGCCAGCAGCTTGGGTTTAGACAGGGTAAATCAGCCCCAGCATTTT,CASSLGLDRVNQPQHF
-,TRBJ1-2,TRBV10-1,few,TGCGCCAGCAGTGACAGTCCTAACTATGGCTACACCTTC,CASSDSPNYGYTF
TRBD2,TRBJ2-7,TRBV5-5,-,TGTGCCAGCAGCTTAGGGGGGACTAGCGTCTACGAGCAGTACTTC,CASSLGGTSVYEQYF
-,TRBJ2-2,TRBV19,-,TGTGCCAGTAGCCTTTCTGAAATAGCCGGGGAGCTGTTTTTT,CASSLSEIAGELFF
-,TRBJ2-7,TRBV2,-,TGTGCCAGCAGTGAACAGGGATACTCCTACGAGCAGTACTTC,CASSEQGYSYEQYF
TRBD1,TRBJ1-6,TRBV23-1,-,TGCGCCAGCCTCCGGCCTCAGGGGGCTAGTTCACCCCTCCACTTT,CASLRPQGASSPLHF
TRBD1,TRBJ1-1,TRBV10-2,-,TGCGCCAGGAGACAGGGTTTGAACACTGAAGCTTTCTTT,CARRQGLNTEAFF
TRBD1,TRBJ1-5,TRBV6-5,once,TGTGCCAGCAGAGGGACAGGGTCGAGAGTACGGCCCCAGCATTTT,CASRGTGSRVRPQHF
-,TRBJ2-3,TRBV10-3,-,TGTGCCATCAGAGGCGGAAGCACAGATACGCAGTATTTT,CAIRGGSTDTQYF
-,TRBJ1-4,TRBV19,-,TGTGCCAGTATAGGGGCAACAGGGCGCGGTGAAAAACTGTTTTTT,CASIGATGRGEKLFF
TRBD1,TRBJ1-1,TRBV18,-,TGTGCCAGCTCACCAGGACAGGGCCGTTGGGACACTGAAGCTTTCTTT,CASSPGQGRWDTEAFF
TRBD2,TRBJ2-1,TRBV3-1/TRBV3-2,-,TGTGCCAGCAGCCAAGGCCTAGCGGGCTACAATGAGCAGTTCTTC,CASSQGLAGYNEQFF
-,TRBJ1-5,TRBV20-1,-,TGCAGTGCTAGTGTCCTACAGGGCTACAATCAGCCCCAGCATTTT,CSASVLQGYNQPQHF
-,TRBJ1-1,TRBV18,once,TGTGCCAGCTCACGACTGCGGGAAGCCACTGAAGCTTTCTTT,CASSRLREATEAFF
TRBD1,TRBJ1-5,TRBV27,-,TGTGCCAGCAGTTACGACAGGGCAATTCAGCCCCAGCATTTT,CASSYDRAIQPQHF
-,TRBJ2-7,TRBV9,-,TGTGCCAGCAGCCCCAGTACCTCCGCCTACGAGCAGTACTTC,CASSPSTSAYEQYF
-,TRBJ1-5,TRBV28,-,TGTGCCAGCAGTCGACTCGGGACTCTCTATAGCAATCAGCCCCAGCATTTT,CASSRLGTLYSNQPQHF
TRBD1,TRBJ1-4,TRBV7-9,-,TGTGCCAGCAGCCCCCCCTTCCGGACAGGGGGTGAAAAACTGTTTTTT,CASSPPFRTGGEKLFF
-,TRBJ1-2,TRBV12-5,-,TGTGCTAGTGGAATTGGGGCAGGGTTCGGCTACACCTTC,CASGIGAGFGYTF
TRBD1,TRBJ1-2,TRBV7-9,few,TGTGCCAGCAGCTCACCCCGAGCGGACAGGGGTACGGGTGGCTACACCTTC,CASSSPRADRGTGGYTF
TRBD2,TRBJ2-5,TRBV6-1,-,TGTGCCAGCAGTGAAGCGGCTAGCGGGGGGACCCAGTACTTC,CASSEAASGGTQYF
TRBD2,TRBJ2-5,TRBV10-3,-,TGTGCCATCAGGACGGGGGGGGCCAAAGAGACCCAGTACTTC,CAIRTGGAKETQYF
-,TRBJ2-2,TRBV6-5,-,TGTGCCAGCAGGACCGAGGCATCCGGGGAGCTGTTTTTT,CASRTEASGELFF
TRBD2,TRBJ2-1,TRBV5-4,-,TGTGCCAGCAGCTTGGGACTAGCGGGGGCATACAATGAGCAGTTCTTC,CASSLGLAGAYNEQFF
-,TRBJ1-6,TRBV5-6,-,TGTGCCAGCTCCGGAACAGCCTATAATTCACCCCTCCACTTT,CASSGTAYNSPLHF
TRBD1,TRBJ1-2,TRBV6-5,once,TGTGCCAGCAAGGGACAGGGTGGCTATGGCTACACCTTC,CASKGQGGYGYTF
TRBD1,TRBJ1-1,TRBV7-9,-,TGTGCCAGCAGGTCAAGAGGGGGACAGGGGCCCACTGAAGCTTTCTTT,CASRSRGGQGPTEAFF